This T cell receptor (beta chain) stems from a study of regulatory T cells in long-lasting Graves disease. This CDR3 is 15 amino acids long. V lost 0 bases, J lost 3 bases, and 11 bases lay in between. Germline V gene sequence: CDR1 LGHDT, CDR2 YNNKEL (reference sequence). Arm-PCR of CDR3 regions and iRepertoire HTBI primers were used to build TCR beta libraries. TCRdb re-analysed the multiplex PCR reads in MiXCR, keeping a single row per CDR3 protein. The table shows nearly 350,000 distinct CDR3 sequences, with about 20% occurring only once. Study findings and constraints: It is possible that accuracy was reduced by the small size of the sample. Repertoires from persistent disease leaned toward TRBV28, TRBJ1-2 and TRBJ2-5. Study was limited to peripheral blood, excluding thyroid tissue.

This clonotype was found many times. The target antigen is unknown. This sample's time point: persistent/refractory GD, antithyroid drugs over 5 years with positive TRAb. Generation of the TCR library employed RNA extracted from PBMCs. The diagnosis of Graves' disease used American Thyroid Association guidelines. The chain joins TRBV3-1 to TRBJ1-1; D is uncertain. The sequenced sample was peripheral blood mononuclear cells (PBMCs), obtained when the disease was refractory, from a patient treated with antithyroid drugs. This TCR was recovered from a female donor with Graves disease. The CDR3 DNA sequence: TGTGCCAGCAGCCAAGATCCGGGATTTGACACTGAAGCTTTCTTT. Amino acid sequence: CASSQDPGFDTEAFF.